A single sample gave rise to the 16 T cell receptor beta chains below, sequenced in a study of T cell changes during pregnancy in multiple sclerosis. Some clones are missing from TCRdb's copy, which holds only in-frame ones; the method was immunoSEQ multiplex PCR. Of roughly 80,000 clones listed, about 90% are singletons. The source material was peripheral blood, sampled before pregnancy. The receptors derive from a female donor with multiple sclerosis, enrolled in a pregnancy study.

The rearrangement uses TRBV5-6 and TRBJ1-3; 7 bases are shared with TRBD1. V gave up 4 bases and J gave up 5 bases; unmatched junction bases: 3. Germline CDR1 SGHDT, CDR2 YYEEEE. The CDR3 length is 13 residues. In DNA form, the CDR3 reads TGTGCCAGCAGCCGGGACAGAAGAAACACCATATATTTT. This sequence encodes CASSRDRRNTIYF.

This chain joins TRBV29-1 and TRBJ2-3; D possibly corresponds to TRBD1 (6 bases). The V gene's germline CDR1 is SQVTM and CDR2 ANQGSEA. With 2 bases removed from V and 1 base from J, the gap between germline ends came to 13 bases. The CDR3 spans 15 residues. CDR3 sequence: CSVESMDRRTDTQYF. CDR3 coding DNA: TGCAGCGTTGAATCAATGGACAGACGCACAGATACGCAGTATTTT.

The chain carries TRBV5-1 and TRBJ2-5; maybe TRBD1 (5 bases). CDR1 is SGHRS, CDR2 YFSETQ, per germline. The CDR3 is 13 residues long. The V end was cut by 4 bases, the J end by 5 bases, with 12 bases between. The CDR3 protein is CASSGQGLETQYF. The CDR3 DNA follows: TGCGCCAGCAGCGGCCAGGGTTTGGAGACCCAGTACTTC.

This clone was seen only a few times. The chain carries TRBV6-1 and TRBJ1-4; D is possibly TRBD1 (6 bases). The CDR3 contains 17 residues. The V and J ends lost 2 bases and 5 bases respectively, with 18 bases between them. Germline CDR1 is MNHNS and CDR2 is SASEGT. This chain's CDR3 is CASSEILMGHGNEKLFF. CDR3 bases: TGTGCCAGCAGTGAAATCCTGATGGGACACGGAAATGAAAAACTGTTTTTT.

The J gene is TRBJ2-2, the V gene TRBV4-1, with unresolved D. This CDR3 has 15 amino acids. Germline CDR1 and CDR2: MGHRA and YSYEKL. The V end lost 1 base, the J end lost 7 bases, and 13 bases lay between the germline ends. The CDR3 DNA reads TGCGCCAGCAGCCAAGCCCTAGGAATAAGCGGGGAGCTGTTTTTT. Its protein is CASSQALGISGELFF.

CDR3 region: CASSYLGLAGGETQYF. CDR3 coding DNA: TGTGCCAGCAGTTATCTAGGACTAGCGGGAGGAGAGACCCAGTACTTC. The V call is TRBV6-5, the J call TRBJ2-5, with 14 positions matching TRBD2. CDR1 and CDR2 from the germline V gene are MNHEY and SVGAGI. Trimming at V came to 3 bases and at J to 4 bases, leaving 4 bases not matched to a gene. This CDR3 is 16 amino acids long.

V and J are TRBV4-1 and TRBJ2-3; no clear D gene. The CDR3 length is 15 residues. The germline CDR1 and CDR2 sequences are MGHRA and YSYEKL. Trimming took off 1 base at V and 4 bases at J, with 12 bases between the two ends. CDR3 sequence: CASSQGRLTPDTQYF. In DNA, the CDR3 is TGCGCCAGCAGCCAAGGTAGACTCACCCCAGATACGCAGTATTTT.

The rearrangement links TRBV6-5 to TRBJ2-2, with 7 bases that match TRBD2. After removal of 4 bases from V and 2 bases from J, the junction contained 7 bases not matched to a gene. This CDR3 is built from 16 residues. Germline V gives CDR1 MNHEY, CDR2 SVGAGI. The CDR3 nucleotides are TGTGCCAGCAGTTCGTTGGGGGGGGTTAACACCGGGGAGCTGTTTTTT. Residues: CASSSLGGVNTGELFF.

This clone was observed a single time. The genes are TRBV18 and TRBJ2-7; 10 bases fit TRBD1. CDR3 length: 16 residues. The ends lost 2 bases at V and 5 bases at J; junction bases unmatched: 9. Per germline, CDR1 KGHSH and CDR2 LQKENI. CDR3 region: CASSPKGQGLSNEQYF. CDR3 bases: TGTGCCAGCTCACCAAAGGGACAGGGGCTATCGAACGAGCAGTACTTC. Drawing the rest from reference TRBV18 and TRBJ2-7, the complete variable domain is NAGVMQNPRHLVRRRGQEARLRCSPMKGHSHVYWYRQLPEEGLKFMVYLQKENIIDESGMPKERFSAEFPKEGPSILRIQQVVRGDSAAYFCASSPKGQGLSNEQYFGPGTRLTVT.

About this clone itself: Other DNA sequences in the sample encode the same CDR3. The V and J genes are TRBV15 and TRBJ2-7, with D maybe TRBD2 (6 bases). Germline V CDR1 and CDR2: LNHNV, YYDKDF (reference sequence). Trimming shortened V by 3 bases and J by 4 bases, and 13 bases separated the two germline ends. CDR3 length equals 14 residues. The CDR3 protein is CATSRGRRGYEQYF. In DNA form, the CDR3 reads TGTGCCACCAGCAGGGGAAGGCGGGGATACGAGCAGTACTTC.

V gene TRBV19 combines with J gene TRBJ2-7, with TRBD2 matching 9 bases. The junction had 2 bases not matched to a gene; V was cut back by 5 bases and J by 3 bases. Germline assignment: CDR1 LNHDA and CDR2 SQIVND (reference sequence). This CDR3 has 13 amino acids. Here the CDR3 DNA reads TGTGCCAGTAGTGTGCGGGAGGGCTACGAGCAGTACTTC. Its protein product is CASSVREGYEQYF.

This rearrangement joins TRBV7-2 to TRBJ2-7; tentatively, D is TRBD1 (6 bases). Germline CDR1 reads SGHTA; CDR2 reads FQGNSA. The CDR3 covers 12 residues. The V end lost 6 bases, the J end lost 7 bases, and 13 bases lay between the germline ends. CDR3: CASSSTGHEQYF. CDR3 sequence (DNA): TGTGCCAGCAGTTCAACAGGGCATGAGCAGTACTTC.

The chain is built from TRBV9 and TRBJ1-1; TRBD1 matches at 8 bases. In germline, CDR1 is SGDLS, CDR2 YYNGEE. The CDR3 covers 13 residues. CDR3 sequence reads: CAETQGGNTEAFF. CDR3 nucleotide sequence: TGTGCAGAGACACAGGGGGGGAACACTGAAGCTTTCTTT.

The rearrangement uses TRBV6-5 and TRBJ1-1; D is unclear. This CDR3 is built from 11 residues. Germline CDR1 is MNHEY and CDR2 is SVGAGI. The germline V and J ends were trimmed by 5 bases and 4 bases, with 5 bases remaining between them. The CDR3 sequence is CASSGLTEAFF. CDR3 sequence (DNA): TGTGCCAGCAGTGGACTCACTGAAGCTTTCTTT.

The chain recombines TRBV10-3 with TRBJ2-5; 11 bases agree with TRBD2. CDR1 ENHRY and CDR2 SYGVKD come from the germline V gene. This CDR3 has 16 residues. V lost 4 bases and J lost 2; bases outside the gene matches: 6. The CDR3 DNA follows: TGTGCCATCAGTGCCCTAGCGGGAGGCGGGCAAGAGACCCAGTACTTC. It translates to CAISALAGGGQETQYF.

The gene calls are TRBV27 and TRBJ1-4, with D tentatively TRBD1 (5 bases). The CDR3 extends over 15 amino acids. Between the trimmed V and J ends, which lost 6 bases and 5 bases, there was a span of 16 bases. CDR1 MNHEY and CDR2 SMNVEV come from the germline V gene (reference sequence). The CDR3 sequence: CASRIRGWGNEKLFF. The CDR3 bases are TGTGCCAGCAGGATACGGGGGTGGGGAAATGAAAAACTGTTTTTT.